This entry lists 25 T cell receptor beta chains sequenced from one sample in a study of vaccination and CD4 T cells after COVID-19. Described time point: late sampling 161 to 241 days after vaccination in three convalescent patients. TCRdb recomputed calls from the PCR reads with MiXCR, one row per CDR3 protein. The sample has some 28,000 distinct CDR3 sequences; 51% are singletons. Material: CD4+ T cells from blood, obtained about 7 months after SARS-CoV-2 vaccination. These receptors all come from a human donor who had recovered from COVID-19.

This rearrangement joins TRBV7-2 to TRBJ2-3; 10 bases are a match to TRBD2. The J segment lost 2 bases and the V segment lost 7 bases, leaving 6 bases of the junction unmatched. The CDR3 length is 15 residues. Germline loops: CDR1 SGHTA, CDR2 FQGNSA. CDR3 sequence (DNA): TGTGCCAGCACCTCGACTAGCGGGTTCACAGATACGCAGTATTTT. As protein: CASTSTSGFTDTQYF. Full variable domain (remainder filled in from reference TRBV7-2 and TRBJ2-3): GAGVSQSPSNKVTEKGKDVELRCDPISGHTALYWYRQSLGQGLEFLIYFQGNSAPDKSGLPSDRFSAERTGGSVSTLTIQRTQQEDSAVYLCASTSTSGFTDTQYFGPGTRLTVL.

This chain links TRBV20-1 with TRBJ2-3, with TRBD2 matching 16 bases. This CDR3 has 18 residues. The J segment lost 5 bases and the V segment lost 4 bases, leaving 12 bases of the junction unmatched. Germline V CDR1 and CDR2: DFQATT, SNEGSKA (reference sequence). CDR3 region: CSAIIKPGLAGGKDTQYF. CDR3 in DNA: TGCAGTGCTATAATCAAACCGGGACTAGCGGGAGGGAAAGATACGCAGTATTTT.

The chain carries TRBV27 and TRBJ2-3; D unclear. Between the trimmed V and J ends, which lost 5 bases and 5 bases, there was a span of 8 bases. The CDR3 is made up of 12 amino acids. Germline V gives CDR1 MNHEY, CDR2 SMNVEV (reference sequence). Written as DNA, the CDR3 is TGTGCCAGCAGTACGGCAGGAGATACGCAGTATTTT. Its translation: CASSTAGDTQYF.

The chain recombines TRBV4-2 with TRBJ2-6; tentatively, D is TRBD1 (6 bases). V lost 3 bases, J lost 0 bases, and 9 bases lay in between. CDR1 is LGHNA, CDR2 YNFKEQ, per germline. The CDR3 has 16 residues. The chain's CDR3 is CASSQDSFSGANVLTF. As DNA, the CDR3 is TGTGCCAGCAGCCAGGACAGTTTCTCTGGGGCCAACGTCCTGACTTTC.

The J gene is TRBJ2-7, the V gene TRBV20-1; TRBD2 might be the D (5 bases). Germline values: CDR1 DFQATT, CDR2 SNEGSKA (reference sequence). The V gene lost 1 base and the J gene lost 2 bases, with 12 bases spanning the gap. The CDR3 length is 14 residues. The CDR3 reads CSARASGTTYEQYF. CDR3 DNA sequence: TGCAGTGCTAGAGCGAGCGGAACTACCTACGAGCAGTACTTC.

The chain has TRBV4-1 and TRBJ1-2; 7 bases are shared with TRBD1. The ends lost 4 bases at V and 2 bases at J; junction bases unmatched: 10. CDR1 MGHRA and CDR2 YSYEKL come from the germline V gene. This CDR3 spans 16 amino acids. CDR3 bases: TGCGCCAGCAGCCTTAAAGACCCAGGGGGAAACTATGGCTACACCTTC. Residues: CASSLKDPGGNYGYTF.

This clonotype has more than one count but fewer than ten. The chain has TRBV24-1 and TRBJ2-3; 7 bases map to TRBD2. The CDR3 is 15 residues long. The junction had 2 bases not matched to a gene; V was cut back by 1 base and J by 2 bases. CDR1 is KGHDR and CDR2 is SFDVKD in the germline V gene. The CDR3 DNA reads TGTGCCACCAGTGATTTCCTAGCGGCCACAGATACGCAGTATTTT. Amino acids: CATSDFLAATDTQYF.

This clonotype rates as medium-sized (0.01 to 0.1%). In DNA, the CDR3 is TGCAGTCTGACAGGGGCCGCAATGGTCGGTAATTCACCCCTCCACTTT. Translating gives CSLTGAAMVGNSPLHF. This chain connects TRBV20-1 to TRBJ1-6; 8 bases align to TRBD1. In germline, CDR1 is DFQATT, CDR2 SNEGSKA (reference sequence). Germline trimming cut 8 bases from V and 6 bases from J; bases unmatched to any gene: 15. This CDR3 has 16 amino acids.

This chain uses TRBV6-2 or TRBV6-3 with TRBJ1-2; D might be TRBD1 (6 bases). The CDR3 has 14 residues. V lost 7 bases to trimming and J lost 4 bases, with 16 bases between them. The V gene's germline CDR1 is MNHEY and CDR2 SVGEGT. CDR3 nucleotide sequence: TGTGCCAGCAACTTACAGGGACTTGGCTATGGCTACACCTTC. Translation gives CASNLQGLGYGYTF.

The sample holds one count of this clonotype. The chain carries TRBV7-6 and TRBJ2-7; weak D call: TRBD1 (6 bases). Per germline, CDR1 SGHVS and CDR2 FNYEAQ. With 5 bases removed from V and 2 bases from J, the gap between germline ends came to 19 bases. This CDR3 is built from 16 residues. The CDR3 DNA is TGTGCCAGCAGCGGCAACAGGGATTTTACCACCTACGAGCAGTACTTC. Encoded protein: CASSGNRDFTTYEQYF.

The genes are TRBV27 and TRBJ2-1; D is unclear. The V end lost 3 bases, the J end lost 9 bases, and 12 bases lay between the germline ends. Germline CDR1 and CDR2: MNHEY and SMNVEV (reference sequence). There are 13 residues in the CDR3. The CDR3: CASSLGLGTEQFF. The CDR3 DNA follows: TGTGCCAGCAGTTTGGGGTTGGGAACTGAGCAGTTCTTC.

The J gene is TRBJ2-1, the V gene TRBV20-1, with 13 nucleotides matching TRBD2. The ends lost 8 bases at V and 6 bases at J; junction bases unmatched: 4. The length of the CDR3 is 13 residues. Germline V lookup: CDR1 DFQATT, CDR2 SNEGSKA (reference sequence). The CDR3 loop is CSLTSGRANEQFF. The CDR3 nucleotides read TGCAGTCTAACTAGCGGGAGGGCCAATGAGCAGTTCTTC.

The count of this clonotype is one. The chain links TRBV20-1 to TRBJ2-5, with TRBD1 as a possible D gene (6 bases). Deletions cut 3 bases from V and 1 base from J, with 9 bases between. Germline assignment: CDR1 DFQATT and CDR2 SNEGSKA (reference sequence). The CDR3 sequence is 13 residues long. CDR3 nucleotide sequence: TGCAGTGCTAGCGGACAGACCCAAGAGACCCAGTACTTC. Protein product: CSASGQTQETQYF.

This rearrangement joins TRBV2 to TRBJ2-1, with 7 bases identical to TRBD1. J lost 3 bases, V lost 4 bases, and 3 bases had no gene match. The CDR3 runs 14 residues. The germline gives CDR1 SNHLY, CDR2 FYNNEI. The CDR3 DNA reads TGTGCCAGCAGTGTGGACAGGAGCTACAATGAGCAGTTCTTC. Protein product: CASSVDRSYNEQFF.

V is TRBV4-3 and J is TRBJ2-3, with 10 bases identical to TRBD2. J lost 4 bases, V lost 0 bases, and 4 bases had no gene match. Germline loops: CDR1 LGHNA, CDR2 YSLEER. CDR3 length equals 16 residues. This chain's CDR3 is CASSQDLAGGPDTQYF. The CDR3 DNA sequence: TGCGCCAGCAGCCAAGATTTAGCGGGAGGTCCAGATACGCAGTATTTT.

V gene TRBV18 combines with J gene TRBJ2-3, with a possible D match to TRBD2 (7 bases). Germline loops: CDR1 KGHSH, CDR2 LQKENI. Trimming removed 3 bases at V and 13 bases at J, with 26 bases between. The CDR3 sequence is 16 residues long. In nucleotides, the CDR3 is TGTGCCAGCTCACCTAATCGTGGGAGGGGGATCTCCATGGAGTATTTT. Encoded protein: CASSPNRGRGISMEYF.

This chain links TRBV7-7 with TRBJ2-2, with D unresolved. The CDR3 runs 13 residues. V was cut by 5 bases and J by 5 bases, with 9 bases left in between. Germline CDR1 and CDR2: SSHAT and FNYEAQ (reference sequence). The CDR3 nucleotides are TGTGCCAGCAGCGGTGACGAGACCGGGGAGCTGTTTTTT. It yields the protein CASSGDETGELFF.

The chain employs TRBV19 and TRBJ1-2; tentative D call: TRBD1 (5 bases). V was clipped by 7 bases and J by 4 bases, with 16 bases between them. This CDR3 is built from 14 residues. Looked up from germline, CDR1 is LNHDA and CDR2 is SQIVND (reference sequence). CDR3 DNA: TGTGCCAGTAATACAGGTATTTCGGCCTATGGCTACACCTTC. Translated, it gives CASNTGISAYGYTF.

The chain recombines TRBV19 with TRBJ2-5; TRBD1 aligns across 7 bases. Germline CDR1 is LNHDA and CDR2 is SQIVND (reference sequence). This CDR3 spans 13 amino acids. V trimming: 4 bases; J trimming: 5 bases; junction bases outside the gene matches: 4. The CDR3 coding sequence is TGTGCCAGTAGTAAACAGGGGAGTGAGACCCAGTACTTC. Protein sequence: CASSKQGSETQYF.

This clonotype was detected a few times. The chain combines TRBV28 with TRBJ2-2; D not certain. This CDR3 spans 13 amino acids. With 6 bases removed from V and 0 bases from J, the gap between germline ends came to 5 bases. CDR1 is MDHEN and CDR2 is SYDVKM in the germline V gene. CDR3 amino acids: CASRNSNTGELFF. DNA of the CDR3: TGTGCCAGCAGAAATTCGAACACCGGGGAGCTGTTTTTT.

V and J are TRBV20-1 and TRBJ2-1; 7 bases agree with TRBD2. V was clipped by 2 bases and J by 4 bases; unmatched bases: 11. The CDR3 is 16 amino acids. The germline CDR1 and CDR2 sequences are DFQATT and SNEGSKA (reference sequence). For the CDR3, the DNA is TGCAGTGCTAGATCGGATAGGAGCGGGACTTACAATGAGCAGTTCTTC. Amino acid sequence: CSARSDRSGTYNEQFF.

The chain links TRBV15 to TRBJ2-7; TRBD2 might be the D (5 bases). This CDR3 has 14 residues. In germline, CDR1 is LNHNV, CDR2 YYDKDF (reference sequence). V lost 3 bases and J 0 bases, leaving 9 bases between the germline ends. The CDR3 nucleotides are TGTGCCACCAGCAGGTCCGGGAACTCCTACGAGCAGTACTTC. It codes for CATSRSGNSYEQYF.

This clonotype was seen a few times. The chain carries TRBV6-2 or TRBV6-3 and TRBJ2-7; D might be TRBD1 or TRBD2, each matching 6 bases. CDR3 length: 16 residues. V gave up 5 bases and J gave up 2 bases, with 19 bases separating them. From germline, CDR1 is MNHEY and CDR2 SVGEGT. The CDR3 nucleotides are TGTGCCAGCAGTCCAGGACGGGGGACATTGACCTACGAGCAGTACTTC. Protein product: CASSPGRGTLTYEQYF.

This chain uses TRBV7-8 with TRBJ1-2, with D perhaps matching TRBD1 (5 bases). The V end lost 2 bases, the J end lost 2 bases, and 21 bases lay between the germline ends. This CDR3 region has 18 residues. Looked up from germline, CDR1 is SGHVS and CDR2 is FQNEAQ. The DNA of the CDR3 is TGTGCCAGCAGCTTAATCCCCCCACTCAGGGAAGAGAACTATGGCTACACCTTC. Protein sequence: CASSLIPPLREENYGYTF.

The CDR3 nucleotides are TGTGCCAGCAGTCGGCTTGGAGACTACGAGCAGTACTTC. Residues: CASSRLGDYEQYF. The rearrangement links TRBV6-1 to TRBJ2-7; D gene ambiguous. The germline gives CDR1 MNHNS, CDR2 SASEGT. Trimming cost V 5 bases and J 3 bases, with 11 bases left between them. The CDR3 length is 13 residues.